This is a list of T cell receptor beta chains from one sample in a study of cytomegalovirus exposure and HLA in healthy donors. Here immunoSEQ multiplex PCR was the method, and the copy in TCRdb shows in-frame clones only, minus some. The sample holds under 110,000 clones, around three quarters seen once. Sequencing input: PBMCs. These receptor sequences come from a woman between 50 and 59 years old in good health and CMV-seropositive. CDR3s include the opening cysteine and the closing phenylalanine or tryptophan. Fields, in order: J gene, clone size, V gene, D gene, CDR3 DNA, CDR3 protein. D genes are given only for firm matches. For some rows the clone size is stated as once, few or many, or as a class when expanded; others skip it.

J gene: TRBJ2-3
clone size: NA
V gene: TRBV7-6
D gene: NA
CDR3 DNA: TGTGCCAGCAGCTTAGCGGAGACAGAGACAAGAGAGGATACGCAGTATTTT
CDR3 protein: CASSLAETETREDTQYF

J gene: TRBJ1-6
clone size: NA
V gene: TRBV2
D gene: NA
CDR3 DNA: TGTGCCAGCAGTGAAGCGCTTCCCCCCGCGGGTTCACCCCTCCACTTT
CDR3 protein: CASSEALPPAGSPLHF

J gene: TRBJ2-1
clone size: NA
V gene: TRBV4-1
D gene: TRBD2
CDR3 DNA: TGCGCCAGCAGCCAAGAGCTAGCGGGGGGCCGTCATGAGCAGTTCTTC
CDR3 protein: CASSQELAGGRHEQFF

J gene: TRBJ2-3
clone size: NA
V gene: TRBV28
D gene: NA
CDR3 DNA: TGTGCCAGCAGTTTGGAGGCCGGGGTGCGAGATACGCAGTATTTT
CDR3 protein: CASSLEAGVRDTQYF

J gene: TRBJ2-1
clone size: NA
V gene: TRBV7-2
D gene: TRBD2
CDR3 DNA: TGTGCCAGCAGCTCTACCGGGACTAGCGGTTGGAATGAGCAGTTCTTC
CDR3 protein: CASSSTGTSGWNEQFF

J gene: TRBJ1-2
clone size: NA
V gene: TRBV7-9
D gene: NA
CDR3 DNA: TGTGCCAGCAGCCTATGGACAGAAGGCTACACCTTC
CDR3 protein: CASSLWTEGYTF

J gene: TRBJ2-3
clone size: once
V gene: TRBV18
D gene: TRBD2
CDR3 DNA: TGTGCCAGCTCACCCCCCGACGGCGGGACTAGGACAGATACGCAGTATTTT
CDR3 protein: CASSPPDGGTRTDTQYF

J gene: TRBJ2-7
clone size: NA
V gene: TRBV30
D gene: NA
CDR3 DNA: TGTGCCTGCCCCAGGGTGGGGTCCTACGAGCAGTACTTC
CDR3 protein: CACPRVGSYEQYF

J gene: TRBJ2-1
clone size: few
V gene: TRBV5-5
D gene: NA
CDR3 DNA: TGTGCCAGCAGCTGGTCTTCAGGCGACAATGAGCAGTTCTTC
CDR3 protein: CASSWSSGDNEQFF

J gene: TRBJ2-7
clone size: NA
V gene: TRBV30
D gene: NA
CDR3 DNA: TGTGCCTGGACCGGGATCCTTCCCTCGGGAGTCCTCTACGAGCAGTACTTC
CDR3 protein: CAWTGILPSGVLYEQYF

J gene: TRBJ2-2
clone size: NA
V gene: TRBV5-5
D gene: TRBD1
CDR3 DNA: TGTGCCAGCAGCTGGGACAGTAGATCCACCGGGGAGCTGTTTTTT
CDR3 protein: CASSWDSRSTGELFF

J gene: TRBJ2-3
clone size: NA
V gene: TRBV7-2
D gene: NA
CDR3 DNA: TGTGCCAGCAGCTTAGCGCGAAGGGGGGGGGCAGATACGCAGTATTTT
CDR3 protein: CASSLARRGGADTQYF